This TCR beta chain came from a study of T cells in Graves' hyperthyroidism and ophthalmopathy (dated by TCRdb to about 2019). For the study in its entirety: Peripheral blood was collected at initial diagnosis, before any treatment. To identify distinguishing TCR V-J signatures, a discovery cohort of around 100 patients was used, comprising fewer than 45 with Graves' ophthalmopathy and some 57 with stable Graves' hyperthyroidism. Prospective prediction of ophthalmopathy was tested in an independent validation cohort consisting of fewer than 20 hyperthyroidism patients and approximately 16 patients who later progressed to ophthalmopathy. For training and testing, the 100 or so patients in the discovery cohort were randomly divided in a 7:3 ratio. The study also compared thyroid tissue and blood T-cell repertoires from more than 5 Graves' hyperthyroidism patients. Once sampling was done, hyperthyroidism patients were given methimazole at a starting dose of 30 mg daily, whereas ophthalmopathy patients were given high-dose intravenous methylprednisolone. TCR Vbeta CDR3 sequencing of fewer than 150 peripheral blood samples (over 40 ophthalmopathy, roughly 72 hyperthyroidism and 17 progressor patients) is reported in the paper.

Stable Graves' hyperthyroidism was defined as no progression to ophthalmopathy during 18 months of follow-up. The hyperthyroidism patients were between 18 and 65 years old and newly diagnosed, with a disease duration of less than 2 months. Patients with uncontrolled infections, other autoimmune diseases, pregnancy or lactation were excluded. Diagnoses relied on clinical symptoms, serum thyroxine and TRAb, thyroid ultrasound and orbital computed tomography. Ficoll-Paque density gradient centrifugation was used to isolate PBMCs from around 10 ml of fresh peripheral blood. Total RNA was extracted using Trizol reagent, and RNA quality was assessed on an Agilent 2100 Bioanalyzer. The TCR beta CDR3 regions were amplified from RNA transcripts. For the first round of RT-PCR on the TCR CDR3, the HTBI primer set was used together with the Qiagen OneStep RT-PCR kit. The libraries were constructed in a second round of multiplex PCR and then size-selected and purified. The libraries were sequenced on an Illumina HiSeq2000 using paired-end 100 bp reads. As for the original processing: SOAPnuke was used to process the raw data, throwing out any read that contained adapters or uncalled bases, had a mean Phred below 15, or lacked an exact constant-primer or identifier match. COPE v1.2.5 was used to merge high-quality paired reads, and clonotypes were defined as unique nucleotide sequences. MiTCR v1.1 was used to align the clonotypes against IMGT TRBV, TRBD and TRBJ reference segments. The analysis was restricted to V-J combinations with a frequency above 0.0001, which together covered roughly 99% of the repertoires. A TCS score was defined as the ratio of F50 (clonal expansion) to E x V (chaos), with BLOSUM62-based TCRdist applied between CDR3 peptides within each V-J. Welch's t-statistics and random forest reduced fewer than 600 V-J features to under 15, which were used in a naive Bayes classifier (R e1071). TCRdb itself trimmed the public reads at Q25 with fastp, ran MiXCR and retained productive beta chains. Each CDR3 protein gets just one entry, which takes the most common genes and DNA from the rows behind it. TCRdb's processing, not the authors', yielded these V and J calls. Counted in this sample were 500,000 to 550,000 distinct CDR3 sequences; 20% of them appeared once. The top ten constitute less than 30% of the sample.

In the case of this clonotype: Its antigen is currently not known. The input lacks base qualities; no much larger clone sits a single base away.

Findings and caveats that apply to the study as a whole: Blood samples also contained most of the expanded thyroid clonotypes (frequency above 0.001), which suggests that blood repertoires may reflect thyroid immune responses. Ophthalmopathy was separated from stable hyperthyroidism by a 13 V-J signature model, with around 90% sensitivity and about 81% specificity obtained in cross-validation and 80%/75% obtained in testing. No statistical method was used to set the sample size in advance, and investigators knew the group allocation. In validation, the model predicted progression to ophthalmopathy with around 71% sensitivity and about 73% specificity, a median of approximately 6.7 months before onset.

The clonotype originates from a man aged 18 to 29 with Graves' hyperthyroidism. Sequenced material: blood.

The CDR3 protein is CASSLWGVQETQYF. The DNA sequence reads TGTGCCAGCAGTTTATGGGGCGTACAAGAGACCCAGTACTTC. The chain was built from TRBV12-3 or TRBV12-4 and TRBJ2-5; the D segment could be TRBD1, given 5 matching bases. From the cysteine up to the phenylalanine, the CDR3 has a length of 14 residues. Of all the DNA, just the CDR3 is kept, 42 bases in frame from base 1. V and J lose 2 bases and 2 bases, and a span of 9 bases separates them.